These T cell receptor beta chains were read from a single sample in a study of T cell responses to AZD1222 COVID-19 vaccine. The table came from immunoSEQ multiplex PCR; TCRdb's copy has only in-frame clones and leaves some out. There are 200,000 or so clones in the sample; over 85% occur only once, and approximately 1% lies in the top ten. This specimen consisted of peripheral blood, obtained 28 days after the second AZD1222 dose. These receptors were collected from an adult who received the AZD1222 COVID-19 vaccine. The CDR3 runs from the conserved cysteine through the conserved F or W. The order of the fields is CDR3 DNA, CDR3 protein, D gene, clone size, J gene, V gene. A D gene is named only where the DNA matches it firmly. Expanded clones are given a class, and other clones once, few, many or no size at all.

TGCGCCAGCAGAGGGGGATTCAGCTATGGCTACACCTTC,CASRGGFSYGYTF,NA,once,TRBJ1-2,TRBV4-3
TGTGCCAGCAGTTTCGGTCTAGCGGGGGGTGAACCCCTGAGCACAGATACGCAGTATTTT,CASSFGLAGGEPLSTDTQYF,TRBD2,NA,TRBJ2-3,TRBV27
TGCAGTGCTAGTAGGCCCAGGGGGCGGGGGGGCCAAGAGACCCAGTACTTC,CSASRPRGRGGQETQYF,NA,NA,TRBJ2-5,TRBV20-1
TGTGCCAGCAGCCACGAAATTTACAGGGCCGATAGCAATCAGCCCCAGCATTTT,CASSHEIYRADSNQPQHF,NA,NA,TRBJ1-5,TRBV21-1
TGTGCCAGCAGTCCACACCGAGGGCGGGGGGGCCAAGAGACCCAGTACTTC,CASSPHRGRGGQETQYF,TRBD2,NA,TRBJ2-5,TRBV28
TGCGCCAGCAGAGACACCACCTCTGGAAACACCATATATTTT,CASRDTTSGNTIYF,NA,NA,TRBJ1-3,TRBV10-2
TGTGCCAGCAGCCAAGAACGGCCCGCCGGCTACACCTTC,CASSQERPAGYTF,NA,NA,TRBJ1-2,TRBV3-1/TRBV3-2
TGTGCCAGCAGGGGGGAGACTGAAGCTTTCTTT,CASRGETEAFF,NA,NA,TRBJ1-1,TRBV12-3/TRBV12-4
TGTGCCATCGAAAAGGGGACTAGCGGGGGCCTCACAGATACGCAGTATTTT,CAIEKGTSGGLTDTQYF,TRBD2,NA,TRBJ2-3,TRBV10-3
TGTGCCAGCAGTGAGATGGGGAGGTTCGCCTACAATGAGCAGTTCTTC,CASSEMGRFAYNEQFF,NA,once,TRBJ2-1,TRBV6-1
TGCGCCAGCGGGCACCCGCTGGGGAGCCAAGAGACCCAGTACTTC,CASGHPLGSQETQYF,NA,NA,TRBJ2-5,TRBV23-1
TGCGCCAGCAGCCCCCGGGGCGACTACGAGCAGTACTTC,CASSPRGDYEQYF,NA,NA,TRBJ2-7,TRBV4-1
TGCGCCAGCAGCCCTCAAGAGTTCGTAAACACTGAAGCTTTCTTT,CASSPQEFVNTEAFF,NA,NA,TRBJ1-1,TRBV4-1
TGTGCCAGCAGTTTGGGGGGACGCCAGCCCCAGCATTTT,CASSLGGRQPQHF,NA,NA,TRBJ1-5,TRBV28
TGTGCCAGCAGTGTCTTGTATAGCGGCTACACCTTC,CASSVLYSGYTF,NA,NA,TRBJ1-2,TRBV28
TGCGCCAGCAGCAGCGGTGGGACAGCGAACACCGGGGAGCTGTTTTTT,CASSSGGTANTGELFF,TRBD1,NA,TRBJ2-2,TRBV5-1
TGTGCCAGCAGTGAACATGTTTCGCCCCTCCACTTT,CASSEHVSPLHF,NA,once,TRBJ1-6,TRBV2
TGTGCCAGCAGTTACTCGAGCGGGGGGGCCTCCGAGACCCAGTACTTC,CASSYSSGGASETQYF,TRBD2,NA,TRBJ2-5,TRBV6-6
TGTGCCAGCAGCTTTAGGGAAGGCGCTGAAGCTTTCTTT,CASSFREGAEAFF,NA,NA,TRBJ1-1,TRBV11-3
TGTGCCAGCAGCTTGGGAGGGGAAGAGACCCAGTACTTC,CASSLGGEETQYF,NA,NA,TRBJ2-5,TRBV5-4
TGCGCCAGCAGCCTGACCGGGACAGGGATTAATGAAAAACTGTTTTTT,CASSLTGTGINEKLFF,TRBD1,NA,TRBJ1-4,TRBV5-1
TGCGCCAGCAGCTTGGACCCTTATAATTCACCCCTCCACTTT,CASSLDPYNSPLHF,NA,NA,TRBJ1-6,TRBV5-1
TGTGCCAGCAGCCCCCGACAGGGTAACAACTATGGCTACACCTTC,CASSPRQGNNYGYTF,TRBD1,NA,TRBJ1-2,TRBV7-6
TGTGCCAGCAGCTTACCTGGGACCAAAAACATTCAGTACTTC,CASSLPGTKNIQYF,NA,NA,TRBJ2-4,TRBV5-6
TGTGCCGCGCCAGACGGACCAGATCTCAATCAGCCCCAGCATTTT,CAAPDGPDLNQPQHF,NA,once,TRBJ1-5,TRBV28